This T cell receptor beta chain was identified during a study of monozygotic twins with inflammatory bowel disease. From whole blood, total RNA was isolated without any sorting of T cells. In preparing each TCR library, about 3,700 ng of total RNA was used. A 6-nucleotide sample barcode was carried by the UMIs, which template switching added. TCRdb re-called the 5' RACE reads; every CDR3 protein appears as one record, without DNA. Its listing shows around 40,000 distinct CDR3 sequences. The CDR3 covers 14 residues. Germline lookup yields CDR1 MNHNS and CDR2 SASEGT. The receptor comes from a human donor with ulcerative colitis or Crohn's disease, or a healthy co-twin of an affected twin (not recorded which). Sequenced material: blood. The chain is built from TRBV6-1 and TRBJ2-3; TCRdb designates TRBD1, a call that cannot be tested without DNA. CDR3 amino acids: CASSRDTHTDTQYF.